The T cell receptor (beta chain) under discussion was sequenced for a study of Ad26.COV2.S vaccination and SARS-CoV-2 variants. Across the whole study: The authors gave Ad26.COV2.S intramuscularly, either once or twice 56 days apart.

General study findings and limits: TCR breadth and depth analyses may have underestimated total T cell responses. The authors reported substantial breadth in spike-specific CD8+ and CD4+ T cell responses after vaccination. It was found that vaccine and placebo recipients had similar non-spike TCR breadth.

Assay used: immunoSEQ multiplex PCR; TCRdb lists only in-frame clones, some missing. In the table there are roughly 270,000 clones, more than 75% of which are singletons. Treatment noted: around 19 received Ad26.COV2.S at low or high dose, single or two shots; about 5 received placebo; per-sample allocation not given. At day 63 after the first vaccine or placebo injection, samples were drawn. This clone occurred once. The antigen remains unidentified. The material sequenced was peripheral blood, taken in a trial of Ad26.COV2.S vaccine versus placebo. This TCR was sampled from a person aged 18 to 59 who received the Ad26.COV2.S COVID-19 vaccine or a placebo.

The CDR3 here is CASSSTGVRNQPQHF. As DNA, the CDR3 is TGTGCCAGCAGTTCAACGGGGGTCCGGAATCAGCCCCAGCATTTT. The V call is TRBV28, the J call TRBJ1-5; D possibly corresponds to TRBD1 (5 bases). Looked up from germline, CDR1 is MDHEN and CDR2 is SYDVKM. The CDR3 sequence is 15 residues long. V was pared by 4 bases and J by 4 bases, with 14 bases between.